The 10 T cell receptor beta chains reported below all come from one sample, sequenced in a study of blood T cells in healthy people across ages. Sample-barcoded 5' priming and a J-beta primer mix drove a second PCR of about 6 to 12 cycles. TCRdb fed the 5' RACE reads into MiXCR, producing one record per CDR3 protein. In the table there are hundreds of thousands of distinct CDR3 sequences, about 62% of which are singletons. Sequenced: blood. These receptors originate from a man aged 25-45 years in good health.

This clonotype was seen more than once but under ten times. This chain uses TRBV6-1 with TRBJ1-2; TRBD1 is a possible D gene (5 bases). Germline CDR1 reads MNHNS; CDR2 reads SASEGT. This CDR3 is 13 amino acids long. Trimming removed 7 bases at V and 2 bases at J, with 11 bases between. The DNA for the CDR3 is TGTGCCAGCACCCGGGACGGAAACTATGGCTACACCTTC. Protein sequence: CASTRDGNYGYTF.

CDR3 in amino acids: CASSQDVDRSYEQYF. The CDR3 nucleotides read TGTGCCAGCAGCCAAGACGTGGACAGGAGCTACGAGCAGTACTTC. The gene calls are TRBV3-1 and TRBJ2-7; TRBD1 matches 7 bases. The germline CDR1 and CDR2 sequences are LGHDT and YNNKEL (reference sequence). The CDR3 is made up of 15 amino acids. The junction had 5 bases not matched to a gene; V was cut back by 0 bases and J by 3 bases.

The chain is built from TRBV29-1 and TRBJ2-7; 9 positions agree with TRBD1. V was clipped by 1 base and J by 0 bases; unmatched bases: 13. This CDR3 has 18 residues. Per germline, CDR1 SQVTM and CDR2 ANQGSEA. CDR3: CSVEGTSTGGPLSYEQYF. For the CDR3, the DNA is TGCAGCGTTGAAGGGACCAGTACAGGGGGCCCTCTCTCCTACGAGCAGTACTTC.

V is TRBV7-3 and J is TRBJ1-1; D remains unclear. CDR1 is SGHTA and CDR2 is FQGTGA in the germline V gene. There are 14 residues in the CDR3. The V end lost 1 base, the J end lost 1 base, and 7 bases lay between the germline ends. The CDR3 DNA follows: TGTGCCAGCAGCTTAATTGGGAGGAACACTGAAGCTTTCTTT. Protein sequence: CASSLIGRNTEAFF.

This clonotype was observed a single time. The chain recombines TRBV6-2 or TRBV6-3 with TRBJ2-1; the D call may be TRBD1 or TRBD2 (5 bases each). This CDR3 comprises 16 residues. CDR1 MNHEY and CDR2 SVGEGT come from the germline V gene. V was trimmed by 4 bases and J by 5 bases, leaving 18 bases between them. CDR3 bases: TGTGCCAGCAGTTTTCTCCGGGGCCCCGGGGACAATGAGCAGTTCTTC. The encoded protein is CASSFLRGPGDNEQFF.

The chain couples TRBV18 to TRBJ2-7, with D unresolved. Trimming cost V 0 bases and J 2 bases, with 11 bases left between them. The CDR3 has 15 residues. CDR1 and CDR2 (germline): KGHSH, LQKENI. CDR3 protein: CASSPPGLVPYEQYF. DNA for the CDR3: TGTGCCAGCTCACCACCGGGCCTAGTACCCTACGAGCAGTACTTC. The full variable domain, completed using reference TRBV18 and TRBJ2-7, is NAGVMQNPRHLVRRRGQEARLRCSPMKGHSHVYWYRQLPEEGLKFMVYLQKENIIDESGMPKERFSAEFPKEGPSILRIQQVVRGDSAAYFCASSPPGLVPYEQYFGPGTRLTVT.

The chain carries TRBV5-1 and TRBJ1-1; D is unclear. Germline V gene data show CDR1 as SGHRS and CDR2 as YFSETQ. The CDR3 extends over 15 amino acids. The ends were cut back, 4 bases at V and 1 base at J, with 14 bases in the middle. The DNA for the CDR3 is TGCGCCAGCAGCCCACTCGGCCCTTCGAACACTGAAGCTTTCTTT. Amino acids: CASSPLGPSNTEAFF.

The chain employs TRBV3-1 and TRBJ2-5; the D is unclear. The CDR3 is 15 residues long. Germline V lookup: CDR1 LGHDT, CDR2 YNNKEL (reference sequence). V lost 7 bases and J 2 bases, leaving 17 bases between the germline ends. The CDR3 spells CASNHPTAAQETQYF. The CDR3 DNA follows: TGTGCCAGCAACCACCCAACGGCCGCGCAAGAGACCCAGTACTTC.

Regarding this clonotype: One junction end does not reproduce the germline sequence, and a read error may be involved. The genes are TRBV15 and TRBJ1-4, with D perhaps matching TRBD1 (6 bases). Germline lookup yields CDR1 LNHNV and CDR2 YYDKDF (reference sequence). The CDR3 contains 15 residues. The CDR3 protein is CATSRDRRGNEKLFF. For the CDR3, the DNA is TGTGCCACCAGCAGAGATCGCAGGGGTAATGAGAAACTGTTTTTT.

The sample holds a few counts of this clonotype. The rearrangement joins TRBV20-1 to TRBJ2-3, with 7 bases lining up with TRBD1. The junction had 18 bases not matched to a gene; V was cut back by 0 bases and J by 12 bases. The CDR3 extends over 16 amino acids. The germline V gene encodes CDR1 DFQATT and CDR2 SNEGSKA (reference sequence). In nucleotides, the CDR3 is TGCAGTGCTAGAGACTTCACCTCTCAGAACAGGGGCCCACAGTATTTT. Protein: CSARDFTSQNRGPQYF.